This TCR beta chain was retrieved from a study of T cell clones after liver transplantation. Study at large: Post-transplant blood was tracked for graft-donor-reactive T cell clones identified in a pre-transplant mixed lymphocyte reaction.

The CDR3 is 13 amino acids. Per the germline V gene, CDR1 is MNHNS and CDR2 is SASEGT. V was trimmed by 8 bases and J by 7 bases, leaving 17 bases between them. Unstimulated PBMCs were sorted into CD3+CD4+ and CD3+CD8+ populations. This clone was observed a few times. Its antigen is currently unknown. The study's findings and limits: A larger donor-reactive than third-party decline suggested partial antigen-specific deletion. In 5 of 8 subjects, circulating graft-donor-reactive CD4 TCRbeta sequences fell significantly after transplant.

Assay used: immunoSEQ multiplex PCR; TCRdb lists only in-frame clones, some missing. The sample includes 8,500 to 10,000 clones, over 55% of them seen just once. This clonotype was obtained from a human patient who received a liver transplant. Some T cells may possibly be graft donor cells. The sequenced sample was CD8+ T cells from blood, obtained at the approximately 16-month timepoint. This chain links TRBV6-1 with TRBJ1-2; D gene uncertain. For the CDR3, the DNA is TGTGCCAGCTGGACGGGAGGGCTTTTTGGCTACACCTTC. It encodes CASWTGGLFGYTF.